These T cell receptor beta chains were read from a single sample in a study of blood T cell repertoires in COVID-19. The assay was immunoSEQ multiplex PCR, and TCRdb's table has in-frame clones only and misses some. The table lists about 44,000 clones, around 89% of them singletons. The source material was peripheral blood. These receptor sequences come from a man aged 65-85 years with active COVID-19. Each CDR3 is given with its conserved first and last residue. The D gene is left open where the match is weak. Expanded clones get a size class; other rows say once, few or many, or leave the size out.

>TRBJ2-1|-|TRBV7-2|-
TGTGCCAGCAGCGAACCGGGACTCAAACCCTACAATGAGCAGTTCTTC
CASSEPGLKPYNEQFF
>TRBJ1-3|-|TRBV2|-
TGTGCCAGCAGTGATTCAACAGGCTCTGGAAACACCATATATTTT
CASSDSTGSGNTIYF
>TRBJ2-3|-|TRBV28|TRBD2
TGTGCCAGCAGGGGGGAGGGCAGCGTAGATACGCAGTATTTT
CASRGEGSVDTQYF
>TRBJ2-5|-|TRBV27|-
TGTGCCAGCAGTCCTTATACTAGGGCTCAAGAGACCCAGTACTTC
CASSPYTRAQETQYF
>TRBJ1-5|few|TRBV4-1|TRBD1
TGCGCCAGCAGCCAAGTTAGGACAGGGGATCAGCCCCAGCATTTT
CASSQVRTGDQPQHF
>TRBJ1-6|-|TRBV12-3/TRBV12-4|-
TGTGCCAGCAGCCGGACATCAGATTCACCCCTCCACTTT
CASSRTSDSPLHF
>TRBJ2-4|-|TRBV7-2|TRBD1
TGTGCCAGCAGCCCGACGGGACAGGGGGTTTTAGGCAAAAACATTCAGTACTTC
CASSPTGQGVLGKNIQYF
>TRBJ2-2|-|TRBV7-2|-
TGTGCCAGCGCCTTGGACTGGCAGAACACCGGGGAGCTGTTTTTT
CASALDWQNTGELFF
>TRBJ2-7|-|TRBV6-2/TRBV6-3|TRBD1
TGTGCCAGCAGTCACCGGGACAGGGGTTCCGACGAGCAGTACTTC
CASSHRDRGSDEQYF
>TRBJ2-3|-|TRBV5-1|-
TGCGCCAGCAGCACACAGGGGGGGCTCGGAGATACGCAGTATTTT
CASSTQGGLGDTQYF
>TRBJ2-1|-|TRBV19|TRBD1
TGTGCCAGTAGTCCGGGACAGGGGGCGACAGGGTACAATGAGCAGTTCTTC
CASSPGQGATGYNEQFF
>TRBJ1-1|-|TRBV6-6|-
TGTGCCAGCACCTTACTGGGACATCCGAACACTGAAGCTTTCTTT
CASTLLGHPNTEAFF
>TRBJ1-1|-|TRBV5-1|TRBD1
TGCGCCAGCAGCGCCGGGACAGCAAACACTGAAGCTTTCTTT
CASSAGTANTEAFF
>TRBJ2-1|-|TRBV6-5|-
TGTGCCACCAAGACAGGTTTCGTTGAGCAGTTCTTC
CATKTGFVEQFF
>TRBJ1-4|-|TRBV27|TRBD1
TGTGCCAGCAGTGGATGGACAGGGTACGCTGAAAAACTGTTTTTT
CASSGWTGYAEKLFF
>TRBJ2-7|-|TRBV7-3|-
TGTGCCAGCAGCTTAACGCAGGGGAACGAGCAGTACTTC
CASSLTQGNEQYF
>TRBJ1-2|-|TRBV12-3/TRBV12-4|-
TGTGCCAGCAGCCCAGGTTATTATGGCTACACCTTC
CASSPGYYGYTF
>TRBJ2-2|-|TRBV18|TRBD1
TGTGCCAGCTCACCCAATCTCGGACAGGGTGAGAAAGTACGAGAGTACACCGGGGAGCTGTTTTTT
CASSPNLGQGEKVREYTGELFF
>TRBJ1-6|once|TRBV5-1|-
TGCGCCAGCAGCCAAGCCGGTCTTTCCTCACCCCTCCACTTT
CASSQAGLSSPLHF
>TRBJ2-2|-|TRBV6-5|-
TGTGCCAGCAGTCGGAGGACTGAAACCGGGGAGCTGTTTTTT
CASSRRTETGELFF
>TRBJ2-3|-|TRBV3-1/TRBV3-2|-
TGTGCCAGCAGCCAAGTTTCCACGGGTGGCACAGATACGCAGTATTTT
CASSQVSTGGTDTQYF
>TRBJ1-2|few|TRBV6-2/TRBV6-3|TRBD1
TGTGCCAGCAACCCCGGGAGGGGGCGAGGGTATGGCTACACCTTC
CASNPGRGRGYGYTF
>TRBJ2-7|-|TRBV11-2|TRBD2
TGTGCCAGCAGCTTTTTATCTAGCGGGGGGACCTACGAGCAGTACTTC
CASSFLSSGGTYEQYF
>TRBJ2-7|-|TRBV5-5|TRBD1
TGTGCCAGCAGCTTGGCTCGACAGGGTAAATCCTCCTACGAGCAGTACTTC
CASSLARQGKSSYEQYF
>TRBJ1-5|once|TRBV5-3|TRBD1
TGTGCCAGAAGCTCTTCGGACAGGGGCATCAGCAATCAGCCCCAGCATTTT
CARSSSDRGISNQPQHF
>TRBJ2-5|-|TRBV7-2|TRBD2
TGTGCCAGCAGCTTAGGGGGTAGCGGGGGAGGAGAGACCCAGTACTTC
CASSLGGSGGGETQYF
>TRBJ2-3|-|TRBV5-4|-
TGTGCCAGCAGCTTGGAGGGGGCAGATACGCAGTATTTT
CASSLEGADTQYF
>TRBJ2-2|-|TRBV15|-
TGTGCCACCTCGGCCGTTGAGGGTTCCGCCGGGGAGCTGTTTTTT
CATSAVEGSAGELFF
>TRBJ2-1|-|TRBV5-4|TRBD1
TGTGCCAGCAGCAGGGACAGGAATGAGCAGTTCTTC
CASSRDRNEQFF
>TRBJ1-4|-|TRBV2|-
TGTGCCAGCAGTGAAATGGGGGGGGGAGAGGAACTGTTTTTT
CASSEMGGGEELFF
>TRBJ1-6|-|TRBV19|TRBD1
TGTGCCAGCACCCGGCAGGACAGGGGGCATTCACCCCTCCACTTT
CASTRQDRGHSPLHF
>TRBJ2-3|-|TRBV6-1|TRBD1
TGTGCCAGCAGTGCCCGGAACAGGGGTGGGGGCACAGATACGCAGTATTTT
CASSARNRGGGTDTQYF
>TRBJ1-2|once|TRBV5-1|TRBD1
TGCGCCAGCAGCTTGGGGAGGGGACAGCGATTTGGCTACACCTTC
CASSLGRGQRFGYTF
>TRBJ1-5|-|TRBV6-6|-
TGTGCCAGCAGTCCTCTGGGGGGGCGGAGTAGCAATCAGCCCCAGCATTTT
CASSPLGGRSSNQPQHF
>TRBJ2-1|-|TRBV11-3|-
TGTGCCAGCAGCTTTGGAGGACTTAACTCCTACAATGAGCAGTTCTTC
CASSFGGLNSYNEQFF